Listed below are T cell receptor beta chains from one sample, sequenced in a study of regulatory T cells in long-lasting Graves disease. TCRdb reanalysed the multiplex PCR reads using MiXCR and keeps one entry per CDR3 protein. The table includes 550,000 to 700,000 distinct CDR3 sequences, around 15% detected once. The same sample was also used in a study of T cells in Graves' hyperthyroidism and ophthalmopathy.

Specimen: peripheral blood mononuclear cells (PBMCs), collected at new diagnosis, from a patient treated with antithyroid drugs. The source is a man aged 18-30 years with Graves disease. Both conserved end residues are part of each CDR3. The D gene is left open where the match is weak. Clone size is given for some rows only: seen once, a few or many times, or a class if the clone is expanded.

clone size: .
V gene: TRBV25-1
J gene: TRBJ1-2
D gene: TRBD1
CDR3 protein: CASSWTGNGYTF
CDR3 DNA: TGTGCCAGCAGTTGGACAGGGAATGGCTACACCTTC

clone size: .
V gene: TRBV30
J gene: TRBJ2-1
D gene: TRBD1
CDR3 protein: CAWSVPGQNYNEQFF
CDR3 DNA: TGTGCCTGGAGTGTACCGGGACAGAATTACAATGAGCAGTTCTTC

clone size: few
V gene: TRBV25-1
J gene: TRBJ1-1
D gene: .
CDR3 protein: CASSEFGLTEAFF
CDR3 DNA: TGTGCCAGCAGTGAATTTGGGCTCACTGAAGCTTTCTTT

clone size: many
V gene: TRBV7-9
J gene: TRBJ2-7
D gene: .
CDR3 protein: CASSPGFGEQYF
CDR3 DNA: TGTGCCAGCAGCCCCGGTTTTGGGGAGCAGTACTTC

clone size: many
V gene: TRBV12-3/TRBV12-4
J gene: TRBJ1-1
D gene: .
CDR3 protein: CASSLVSGRLNTEAFF
CDR3 DNA: TGTGCCAGCAGTTTAGTATCAGGCAGACTGAACACTGAAGCTTTCTTT

clone size: many
V gene: TRBV11-1
J gene: TRBJ1-4
D gene: .
CDR3 protein: CASSSEDEKLFF
CDR3 DNA: TGTGCCAGCAGCTCAGAAGATGAAAAACTGTTTTTT

clone size: many
V gene: TRBV2
J gene: TRBJ2-5
D gene: TRBD2
CDR3 protein: CASSDLAGAGETQYF
CDR3 DNA: TGTGCCAGCAGCGACCTAGCGGGAGCAGGGGAGACCCAGTACTTC

clone size: .
V gene: TRBV28
J gene: TRBJ2-7
D gene: TRBD1
CDR3 protein: CASSPTIQTGGLSYEQYF
CDR3 DNA: TGTGCCAGCAGTCCCACCATCCAGACAGGGGGCTTGTCCTACGAGCAGTACTTC

clone size: .
V gene: TRBV28
J gene: TRBJ2-5
D gene: .
CDR3 protein: CASNQIGNRDEQLF
CDR3 DNA: TGTGCCAGCAACCAAATAGGAAACAGAGATGAGCAGCTCTTC

clone size: many
V gene: TRBV7-9
J gene: TRBJ2-7
D gene: TRBD2
CDR3 protein: CASSPLAGGEQYF
CDR3 DNA: TGTGCCAGCAGCCCACTAGCGGGAGGGGAGCAGTACTTC

clone size: few
V gene: TRBV6-1
J gene: TRBJ2-7
D gene: .
CDR3 protein: CASRPTSPEQYF
CDR3 DNA: TGTGCCAGCAGACCAACTAGCCCCGAGCAGTACTTC

clone size: .
V gene: TRBV18
J gene: TRBJ2-4
D gene: .
CDR3 protein: CASSPTRSGNIQHF
CDR3 DNA: TGTGCCAGCTCACCAACGCGATCGGGGAACATTCAGCACTTC

clone size: .
V gene: TRBV19
J gene: TRBJ2-5
D gene: .
CDR3 protein: CASTPWSQRETQYF
CDR3 DNA: TGTGCCAGTACCCCTTGGTCTCAGCGAGAGACCCAGTACTTC